Below are 8 T cell receptor beta chains sequenced from a single sample in a study of ipilimumab plus nivolumab after autologous stem cell transplantation. Generated by immunoSEQ multiplex PCR, the TCRdb table keeps only in-frame clones and is missing some. The sample records about 21,000 clones, about three quarters being singletons. The sample consisted of PBMCs, taken in a trial of ipilimumab plus nivolumab as post-transplant consolidation. The receptor set was obtained from a male donor with diffuse large B-cell lymphoma.

This sequence joins TRBV13 and TRBJ2-1; no clear D. CDR3 size: 14 residues. V gave up 2 bases and J gave up 4 bases, with 9 bases separating them. Germline loops: CDR1 PRHDT, CDR2 FYEKMQ (reference sequence). The CDR3 is CASSLNIQYNEQFF. The CDR3 DNA reads as TGTGCCAGCAGCTTAAATATACAATACAATGAGCAGTTCTTC. The whole variable domain, filled in from reference TRBV13 and TRBJ2-1, reads AAGVIQSPRHLIKEKRETATLKCYPIPRHDTVYWYQQGPGQDPQFLISFYEKMQSDKGSIPDRFSAQQFSDYHSELNMSSLELGDSALYFCASSLNIQYNEQFFGPGTRLTVL.

This clone has only a few counts. The rearrangement links TRBV15 to TRBJ2-7; 10 positions match TRBD1. The trim removed 1 base at V and 4 bases at J, leaving 4 bases unmatched. This CDR3 is 15 amino acids long. In germline, CDR1 is LNHNV, CDR2 YYDKDF (reference sequence). As DNA, the CDR3 is TGTGCCACCAGCAGAGGCCGACAGGGGGCTTACGAGCAGTACTTC. It translates to CATSRGRQGAYEQYF.

The chain uses TRBV7-7 and TRBJ2-5; D gene ambiguous. Per germline, CDR1 SSHAT and CDR2 FNYEAQ (reference sequence). The CDR3 has 15 residues. V gave up 5 bases and J gave up 2 bases, with 15 bases separating them. This chain's CDR3 is CASSKNRIGQETQYF. CDR3 bases: TGTGCCAGCAGCAAGAATCGAATTGGGCAAGAGACCCAGTACTTC.

CDR3 region: CASSRDRGFGNTIYF. CDR3 sequence (DNA): TGCGCCAGCAGCCGGGACAGGGGTTTTGGAAACACCATATATTTT. The chain employs TRBV1 and TRBJ1-3; whether TRBD1, the table's D call, matches the DNA was not checked. TRBV1 is listed as a pseudogene. There are 15 residues in the CDR3.

The chain is built from TRBV7-3 and TRBJ2-1; 7 nucleotides match TRBD2. The junction had 12 bases not matched to a gene; V was cut back by 8 bases and J by 5 bases. Germline values: CDR1 SGHTA, CDR2 FQGTGA. The CDR3 spans 15 residues. The CDR3 spells CASGFLGGGNNEQFF. DNA of the CDR3: TGTGCCAGCGGGTTTTTGGGCGGGGGAAACAATGAGCAGTTCTTC. Looking up the rest from reference TRBV7-3 and TRBJ2-1 gives the full variable domain: GAGVSQTPSNKVTEKGKYVELRCDPISGHTALYWYRQSLGQGPEFLIYFQGTGAADDSGLPNDRFFAVRPEGSVSTLKIQRTERGDSAVYLCASGFLGGGNNEQFFGPGTRLTVL.

The chain links TRBV18 to TRBJ2-6; D is ambiguous. The germline gives CDR1 KGHSH, CDR2 LQKENI. The CDR3 sequence is 15 residues long. The V end was cut by 2 bases, the J end by 11 bases, with 16 bases between. This chain's CDR3 is CASSPGITAADVLTF. CDR3 nucleotides: TGTGCCAGCTCACCAGGGATAACTGCTGCCGACGTCCTGACTTTC.

J is TRBJ1-2 and V is TRBV30, with D tentatively TRBD1 (5 bases). Per the germline V gene, CDR1 is GTSNPN and CDR2 is SVGIG (reference sequence). CDR3 length: 12 residues. The germline V and J ends were trimmed by 0 bases and 4 bases, with 6 bases remaining between them. The chain's CDR3 is CAWSVGTYGYTF. CDR3 DNA: TGTGCCTGGAGTGTGGGGACCTATGGCTACACCTTC.

The V gene is TRBV12-5, the J gene TRBJ2-1, with D perhaps TRBD2 (6 bases). CDR3 length: 16 amino acids. Per germline, CDR1 LGHNT and CDR2 FRNRAP. The V and J ends lost 5 bases and 4 bases respectively, with 18 bases between them. CDR3 coding DNA: TGTGCTAGTGGTCTGCACGGGGTAGCGGAGTACAATGAGCAGTTCTTC. Translated: CASGLHGVAEYNEQFF.